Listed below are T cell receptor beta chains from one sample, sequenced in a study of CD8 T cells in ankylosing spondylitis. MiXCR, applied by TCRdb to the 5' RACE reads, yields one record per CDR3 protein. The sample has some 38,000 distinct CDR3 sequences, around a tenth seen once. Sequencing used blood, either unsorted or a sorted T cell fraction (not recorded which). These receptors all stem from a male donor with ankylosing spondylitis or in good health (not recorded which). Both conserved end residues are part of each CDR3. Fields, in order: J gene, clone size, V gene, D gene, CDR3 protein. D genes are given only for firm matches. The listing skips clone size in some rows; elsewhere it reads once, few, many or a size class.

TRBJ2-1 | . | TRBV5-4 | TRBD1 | CASSLQGVSYNEQFF
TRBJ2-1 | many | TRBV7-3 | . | CASSSLGRGGSYNEQFF
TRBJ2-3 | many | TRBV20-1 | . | CSARDRVSSTDTQYF
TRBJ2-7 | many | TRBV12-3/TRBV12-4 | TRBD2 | CASRSAGTSTYEQYF
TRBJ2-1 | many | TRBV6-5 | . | CASSYLRSHEQFF
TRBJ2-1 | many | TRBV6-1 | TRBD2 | CASSTDVGSGNNEQFF
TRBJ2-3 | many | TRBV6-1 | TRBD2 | CASSRRGTTDTQYF
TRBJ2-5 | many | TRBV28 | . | CASSLRLQTQETQYF
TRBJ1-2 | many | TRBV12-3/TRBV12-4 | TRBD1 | CASSPKDRMGYTF
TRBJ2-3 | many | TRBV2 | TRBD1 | CASTRAGGALTDTQYF
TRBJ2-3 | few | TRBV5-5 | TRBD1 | CASSLWRDRRNTDTQYF
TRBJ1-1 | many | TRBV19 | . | CASSITLWLEAFF
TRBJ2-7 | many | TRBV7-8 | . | CASSLVVGGYEQYF
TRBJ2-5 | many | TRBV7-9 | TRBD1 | CASSRDRSQETQYF
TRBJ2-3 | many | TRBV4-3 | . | CASSQVIGEPTDTQYF
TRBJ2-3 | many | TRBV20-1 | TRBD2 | CSAEAFGLADTQGTQYF
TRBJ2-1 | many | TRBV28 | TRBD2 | CASGMTSGRNNEQFF
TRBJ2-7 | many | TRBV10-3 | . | CAIGKDTGILHYF
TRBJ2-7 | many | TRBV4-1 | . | CASSQGGRTNLGEQYF
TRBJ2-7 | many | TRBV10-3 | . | CAIGQAQLTGEQYF
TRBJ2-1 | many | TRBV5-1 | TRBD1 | CASRVDRSYNEQFF
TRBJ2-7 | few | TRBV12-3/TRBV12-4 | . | CASSFSQQGREQYF
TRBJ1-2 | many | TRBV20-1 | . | CSARHSGRLNYGYTF
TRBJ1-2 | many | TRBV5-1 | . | CASSGGPSYPGYTF
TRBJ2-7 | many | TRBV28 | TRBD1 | CASSLPGQGTYEQYF
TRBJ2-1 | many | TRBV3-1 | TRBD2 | CASSHTSGSGNEQFF
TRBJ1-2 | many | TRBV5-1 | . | CASSPSGENYGYTF
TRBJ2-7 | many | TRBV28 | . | CASSLPPRYEQYF
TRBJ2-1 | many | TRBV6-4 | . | CASSDSRSSTNEQFF
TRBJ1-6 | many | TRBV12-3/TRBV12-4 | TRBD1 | CASSPPDRDIANSPLHF
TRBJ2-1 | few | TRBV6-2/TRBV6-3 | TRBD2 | CASGPNPVLAESSYNEQFF
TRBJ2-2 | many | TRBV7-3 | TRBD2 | CASSLSGGNTGELFF